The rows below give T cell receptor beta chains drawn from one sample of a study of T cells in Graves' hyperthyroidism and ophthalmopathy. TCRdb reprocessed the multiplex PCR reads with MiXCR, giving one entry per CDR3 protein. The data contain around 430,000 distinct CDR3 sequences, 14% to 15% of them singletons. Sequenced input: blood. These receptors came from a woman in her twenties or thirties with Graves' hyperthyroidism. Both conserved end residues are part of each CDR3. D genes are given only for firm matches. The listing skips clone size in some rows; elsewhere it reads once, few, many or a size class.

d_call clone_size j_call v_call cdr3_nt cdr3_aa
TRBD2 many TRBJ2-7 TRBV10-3 TGTGCCATCAGTGAATGGACTAGCGGGAGGGAGAGGGAAGACGAGCAGTACTTC CAISEWTSGREREDEQYF
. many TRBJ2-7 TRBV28 TGTGCCAGCAGTCCCCCGAAGCCGGGAACCTACGAGCAGTACTTC CASSPPKPGTYEQYF
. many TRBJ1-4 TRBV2 TGTGCCAGCGCTGGCCAGGGGCTGGCGTTAGTAAAACTGTTTTTT CASAGQGLALVKLFF
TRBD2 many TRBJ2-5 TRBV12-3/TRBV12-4 TGTGCCAGCAGCCGAGGGACTAGCGGGAGGGTCTTCCAAGAGACCCAGTACTTC CASSRGTSGRVFQETQYF
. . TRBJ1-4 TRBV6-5 TGTGCCAGCAGTTACGCGTTTCGCGGTGGGAATAATGAAAAACTGTTTTTT CASSYAFRGGNNEKLFF
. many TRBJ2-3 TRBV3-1 TGTGCCAGCAGCCCTGGAACCTTTGATACGCAGTATTTT CASSPGTFDTQYF
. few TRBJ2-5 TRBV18 TGTGCCAGCTCACCAACGTGGCAAACGGGAGAGACCCAGTACTTC CASSPTWQTGETQYF
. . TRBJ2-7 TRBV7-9 TGTGCCAGCAGCCCAATAGACAGATACGAGCAGTACTTC CASSPIDRYEQYF
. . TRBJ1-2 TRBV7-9 TGTGCCAGCAGCTTAGGTAACGTGTTCAACTATGGCTACACCTTC CASSLGNVFNYGYTF
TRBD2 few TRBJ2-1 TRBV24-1 TGTGCCACCAGTGTAGTTAGCGGGAGCTCCTACAATGAGCAGTTCTTC CATSVVSGSSYNEQFF
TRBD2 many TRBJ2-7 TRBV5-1 TGTGCCAGCAGCGACGGGACTAGCGGGAGCTACGAGCAGTACTTC CASSDGTSGSYEQYF
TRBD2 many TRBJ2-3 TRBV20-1 TGCAGTGCTAGAGAACCTAGACTAGCGGCAGATACGCAGTATTTT CSAREPRLAADTQYF
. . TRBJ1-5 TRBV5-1 TGCGCCAGCAGCTTGGGGACAGCAATTAATCAGCCCCAGCATTTT CASSLGTAINQPQHF
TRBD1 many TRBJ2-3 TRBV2 TGTGCCAGCAAGGAGGACAGGTTTTCAGATACGCAGTATTTT CASKEDRFSDTQYF
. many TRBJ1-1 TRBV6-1 TGTGCCAGCAGTCGAGGTAACACTGAAGCTTTCTTT CASSRGNTEAFF
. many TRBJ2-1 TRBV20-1 TGCAGTGCTAGACACAACGTAGGAACAGGAGTCAATGAGCAGTTCTTC CSARHNVGTGVNEQFF
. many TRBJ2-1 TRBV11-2 TGTGCCAGCAGCTCCCGCTACCTAGTGGGCTCCTACAATGAGCAGTTCTTC CASSSRYLVGSYNEQFF
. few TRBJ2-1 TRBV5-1 TGCGCCAGCAGCTCCCTTCTTCCCGATGAGCAGTTCTTC CASSSLLPDEQFF
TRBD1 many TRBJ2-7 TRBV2 TGTGCCAGCAGGTTAAAATCGGGACAGAACTACGAGCAGTACTTC CASRLKSGQNYEQYF
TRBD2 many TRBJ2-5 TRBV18 TGTGCCAGCTCACCAGGCAGCGGGAGGTTTCAAGAGACCCAGTACTTC CASSPGSGRFQETQYF